This T cell receptor beta chain was captured in a study of T cells after yellow fever vaccination. Overall study findings and caveats: Researchers cautioned that FACS-sorted repertoires could harbor abundant clonotypes contaminating from the bulk population.

TCRdb redid the calling of the 5' RACE reads with MiXCR, one entry per CDR3 protein. This table holds 200,000 to 250,000 distinct CDR3 sequences, around 7% found once. In its sample, this clonotype was seen many times. Its antigen is still unknown. This CDR3 is 15 amino acids long. Germline assignment: CDR1 SGHRS and CDR2 YFSETQ. Trimming stripped 0 bases from V and 4 bases from J, with 8 bases between. The TCR was taken from a man aged 25-40 years who received the YFV17D yellow fever vaccine. The chain carries TRBV5-1 and TRBJ2-6; tentatively, D is TRBD1 or TRBD2 (5 bases each). Sequenced material: CD4+ T cells sorted from PBMCs, taken 15 days after the yellow fever booster vaccination. The CDR3 reads CASSLGGSGANVLTF. The CDR3 bases are TGCGCCAGCAGCTTGGGGGGGTCCGGGGCCAACGTCCTGACTTTC. Variable domain in full (rest from reference TRBV5-1 and TRBJ2-6): KAGVTQTPRYLIKTRGQQVTLSCSPISGHRSVSWYQQTPGQGLQFLFEYFSETQRNKGNFPGRFSGRQFSNSRSEMNVSTLELGDSALYLCASSLGGSGANVLTFGAGSRLTVL.